The 17 T cell receptor beta chains reported below all come from one sample, sequenced in a study of T cell changes during pregnancy in multiple sclerosis. Profiled with immunoSEQ multiplex PCR; TCRdb holds only in-frame clones, not every one. The sample lists tens of thousands of clones, approximately 93% occurring once. Sequences were derived from peripheral blood, sampled after pregnancy. These receptors were taken from a female donor with multiple sclerosis, enrolled in a pregnancy study.

The J gene is TRBJ2-3, the V gene TRBV7-9, with 10 bases identical to TRBD2. CDR3 length equals 15 residues. CDR1 and CDR2 from the germline V gene are SEHNR and FQNEAQ (reference sequence). V lost 6 bases and J lost 2; bases outside the gene matches: 5. CDR3: CASSLTSGYTDTQYF. The CDR3 DNA is TGTGCCAGCAGTTTGACTAGCGGGTACACAGATACGCAGTATTTT.

This chain connects TRBV7-9 to TRBJ2-4; possible D gene TRBD2, 5 bases. Germline V lookup: CDR1 SEHNR, CDR2 FQNEAQ (reference sequence). V lost 3 bases and J 8 bases, leaving 17 bases between the germline ends. The CDR3 runs to 15 residues. This CDR3 is CASSLVSTSLDIQYF. The CDR3 bases are TGTGCCAGCAGCTTGGTCTCTACTAGTTTGGACATTCAGTACTTC.

CDR3 sequence: CASSITLDRVNTEAFF. In nucleotides, the CDR3 is TGTGCCAGTAGTATAACCCTCGACAGGGTGAACACTGAAGCTTTCTTT. The rearrangement links TRBV19 to TRBJ1-1, with 7 bases lining up with TRBD1. There are 16 residues in the CDR3. Trimming removed 2 bases from V and 0 bases from J; junction bases left unmatched: 6. CDR1 and CDR2 (germline): LNHDA, SQIVND (reference sequence).

The chain carries TRBV7-8 and TRBJ2-1, with 7 bases fitting TRBD2. CDR1 is SGHVS and CDR2 is FQNEAQ in the germline V gene. This CDR3 is built from 15 residues. Trimming cost V 9 bases and J 0 bases; bases outside gene matches: 8. CDR3 loop: CASRRAGVSYNEQFF. CDR3 bases: TGTGCCAGTCGGAGGGCGGGAGTCTCCTACAATGAGCAGTTCTTC. The full variable domain, its missing parts supplied by reference TRBV7-8 and TRBJ2-1, is GAGVSQSPRYKVAKRGQDVALRCDPISGHVSLFWYQQALGQGPEFLTYFQNEAQLDKSGLPSDRFFAERPEGSVSTLKIQRTQQEDSAVYLCASRRAGVSYNEQFFGPGTRLTVL.

The rearrangement uses TRBV7-8 and TRBJ2-7; TRBD1 aligns across 11 bases. Germline values: CDR1 SGHVS, CDR2 FQNEAQ. With V trimmed by 7 bases and J by 5 bases, 7 bases remained unmatched. The CDR3 sequence is 14 residues long. DNA of the CDR3: TGTGCCAGCACGGGTGGGACAGGGGGGAACGAGCAGTACTTC. This translates into CASTGGTGGNEQYF.

This chain links TRBV6-4 with TRBJ2-7; D is unresolved. V lost 6 bases and J 5 bases, leaving 20 bases between the germline ends. The CDR3 contains 15 residues. The germline V gene has CDR1 MRHNA and CDR2 SNTAGT. The CDR3 DNA reads as TGTGCCAGCAGCCCAACACAGCCCATCCATCACGAGCAGTACTTC. Translating it yields CASSPTQPIHHEQYF.

The V call is TRBV6-1, the J call TRBJ1-5; 7 positions match TRBD1. The CDR3 is 13 residues long. Per germline, CDR1 MNHNS and CDR2 SASEGT. J lost 6 bases, V lost 5 bases, and 4 bases had no gene match. The CDR3 protein is CASSQGGGQPQHF. CDR3 DNA: TGTGCCAGCAGTCAGGGGGGTGGTCAGCCCCAGCATTTT.

V is TRBV5-5 and J is TRBJ2-7; 13 bases map to TRBD2. Germline lookup yields CDR1 SGHKS and CDR2 YYEKEE (reference sequence). The CDR3 covers 16 residues. The ends lost 0 bases at V and 4 bases at J; junction bases unmatched: 4. CDR3 bases: TGTGCCAGCAGCTTGGTGGGACTAGCGGGGCAATACGAGCAGTACTTC. It translates to CASSLVGLAGQYEQYF. Supplemented by reference TRBV5-5 and TRBJ2-7, the full variable domain reads DAGVTQSPTHLIKTRGQQVTLRCSPISGHKSVSWYQQVLGQGPQFIFQYYEKEERGRGNFPDRFSARQFPNYSSELNVNALLLGDSALYLCASSLVGLAGQYEQYFGPGTRLTVT.

Only one count was recorded for this clone. The chain has TRBV6-4 and TRBJ2-3, with TRBD2 identical over 8 bases. The ends lost 11 bases at V and 2 bases at J; junction bases unmatched: 12. Germline V lookup: CDR1 MRHNA, CDR2 SNTAGT. The CDR3 totals 15 residues. CDR3 in DNA: TGTGCCTATACGCTGGGCGGGAGGACCACAGATACGCAGTATTTT. It is translated as CAYTLGGRTTDTQYF.

The gene calls are TRBV7-2 and TRBJ2-1; no clear D. Trimming removed 4 bases at V and 7 bases at J, with 5 bases between. Germline V lookup: CDR1 SGHTA, CDR2 FQGNSA. The CDR3 consists of 11 residues. The CDR3 DNA is TGTGCCAGCAGCTCTCTAAATGAGCAGTTCTTC. Encoded protein: CASSSLNEQFF. The full variable domain, its missing parts supplied by reference TRBV7-2 and TRBJ2-1, is GAGVSQSPSNKVTEKGKDVELRCDPISGHTALYWYRQSLGQGLEFLIYFQGNSAPDKSGLPSDRFSAERTGGSVSTLTIQRTQQEDSAVYLCASSSLNEQFFGPGTRLTVL.

The chain joins TRBV7-2 to TRBJ1-1; D not certain. Between the trimmed V and J ends, which lost 5 bases and 6 bases, there was a span of 19 bases. CDR1 SGHTA and CDR2 FQGNSA come from the germline V gene. The CDR3 has 15 amino acids. CDR3 loop: CASSIPGAYRAEAFF. The CDR3 DNA sequence: TGTGCCAGCAGCATACCCGGAGCCTACCGCGCTGAAGCTTTCTTT.

The gene calls are TRBV5-1 and TRBJ1-1; D unclear. The CDR3 is 14 amino acids. The germline V gene has CDR1 SGHRS and CDR2 YFSETQ. V was trimmed by 1 base and J by 2 bases, leaving 9 bases between them. The CDR3 coding sequence is TGCGCCAGCAGCTTGACGTACGGTAACACTGAAGCTTTCTTT. The encoded protein is CASSLTYGNTEAFF.

CDR3 in amino acids: CASSLSALGEQYF. The CDR3 region has the DNA TGTGCCAGCAGCCTGTCGGCCCTAGGCGAGCAGTACTTC. The chain employs TRBV5-6 and TRBJ2-7; no reliable D call. The CDR3 has 13 amino acids. The germline gives CDR1 SGHDT, CDR2 YYEEEE. Between the trimmed V and J ends, which lost 4 bases and 6 bases, there was a span of 14 bases. The whole variable domain, filled in from reference TRBV5-6 and TRBJ2-7, reads DAGVTQSPTHLIKTRGQQVTLRCSPKSGHDTVSWYQQALGQGPQFIFQYYEEEERQRGNFPDRFSGHQFPNYSSELNVNALLLGDSALYLCASSLSALGEQYFGPGTRLTVT.

The chain combines TRBV14 with TRBJ2-1; D not certain. CDR1 is SGHDN, CDR2 FVKESK, per germline. The V end was cut by 0 bases, the J end by 3 bases, with 12 bases between. The CDR3 extends over 16 amino acids. CDR3 nucleotide sequence: TGTGCCAGCAGCCAAGATCCGCGCGTTCTCTACAATGAGCAGTTCTTC. Its translation: CASSQDPRVLYNEQFF.

This rearrangement joins TRBV5-4 to TRBJ2-3, with D perhaps TRBD2 (6 bases). The V gene's germline CDR1 is SGHNT and CDR2 YYREEE (reference sequence). Trimming pared 4 bases from V and 3 bases from J, leaving 12 bases between. The CDR3 length is 14 residues. CDR3 nucleotides: TGTGCCAGCAGCCCAGCGGGTATAACAGATACGCAGTATTTT. It encodes CASSPAGITDTQYF.

CDR3 region: CASSYSWGTGSYEQYF. CDR3 nucleotide sequence: TGTGCCAGCAGTTACTCGTGGGGGACAGGCTCCTACGAGCAGTACTTC. V usage is TRBV6-5 and J usage is TRBJ2-7; TRBD1 agrees at 8 bases. The V and J ends lost 0 bases and 0 bases, in that order; junction bases with no gene match: 4. CDR3 length equals 16 residues. Per germline, CDR1 MNHEY and CDR2 SVGAGI.

V gene TRBV9 combines with J gene TRBJ2-7; the match to TRBD2 covers 8 bases. CDR1 and CDR2 (germline): SGDLS, YYNGEE. V trimming: 3 bases; J trimming: 1 base; junction bases outside the gene matches: 12. The CDR3 contains 17 residues. CDR3 loop: CASSEGVGVAGSYEQYF. As DNA, the CDR3 is TGTGCCAGCAGCGAGGGGGTTGGAGTAGCGGGATCCTACGAGCAGTACTTC.